Each of the 30 T cell receptor beta chains below was sequenced from the same sample in a study of human T cells and chemical hapten exposure. One entry per CDR3 protein, called by TCRdb with MiXCR from the RACE reads. The table has 100,000 to 150,000 distinct CDR3 sequences, more than 7.5% seen once; the top ten hold 1.5% to 2%. Time point denoted: healthy volunteer bleed at 2 weeks. Unfractionated whole blood served as the source for total RNA extraction. Sequencing used whole blood. The receptors here all came from a male donor in good health. Some clones in this sample may be carry-over from other donors' samples.

This clonotype was counted only a few times. This chain uses TRBV20-1 with TRBJ1-5, with D tentatively TRBD1 (5 bases). Per germline, CDR1 DFQATT and CDR2 SNEGSKA (reference sequence). The CDR3 covers 12 residues. The chain's CDR3 is CAGGGAGQPQHF. CDR3 bases: TGCGCGGGAGGAGGGGCGGGTCAGCCCCAGCATTTT.

This clonotype was detected once. The chain uses TRBV11-2 and TRBJ2-2, with 7 bases fitting TRBD1. From germline, CDR1 is SGHAT and CDR2 FQNNGV. This CDR3 spans 17 amino acids. V shed 6 bases and J 0 bases; nucleotides not matched to a gene: 10. CDR3 residues: CASSWDSLFANTGELFF. Written as DNA, the CDR3 is TGTGCCAGCAGTTGGGACAGCCTTTTCGCGAACACCGGGGAGCTGTTTTTT.

This clonotype has a count of ten or more. The chain uses TRBV6-2 or TRBV6-3 and TRBJ2-3; 13 bases map to TRBD2. This CDR3 spans 18 amino acids. Trimming removed 4 bases from V and 6 bases from J; junction bases left unmatched: 13. Germline CDR1 reads MNHEY; CDR2 reads SVGEGT. Written as DNA, the CDR3 is TGTGCCAGCAGTTTCGACCACCCGGGACTAGCGGGGTCGGATACGCAGTATTTT. Its protein is CASSFDHPGLAGSDTQYF.

This clonotype has at least ten counts. This chain links TRBV14 with TRBJ1-1; no definite D call. Germline V gene sequence: CDR1 SGHDN, CDR2 FVKESK. Between the trimmed V and J ends, which lost 4 bases and 11 bases, there was a span of 11 bases. The CDR3 contains 11 residues. CDR3 sequence: CASSRSREAFF. Here the CDR3 DNA reads TGTGCCAGCAGCCGATCGAGAGAGGCTTTCTTT.

This clonotype was recorded at least ten times. V usage is TRBV7-2 and J usage is TRBJ2-7, with D uncertain. This CDR3 spans 13 amino acids. V lost 5 bases and J 3 bases, leaving 11 bases between the germline ends. Germline V gene data show CDR1 as SGHTA and CDR2 as FQGNSA. The CDR3 DNA reads TGTGCCAGCAGCCCGGACGGGTACTACGAGCAGTACTTC. This encodes CASSPDGYYEQYF.

This clonotype was recorded many times. The V and J genes are TRBV12-3 or TRBV12-4 and TRBJ1-1; 8 bases are a match to TRBD1. The CDR3 length is 14 residues. V shed 2 bases, J shed 12 bases, and the junction held 11 bases outside the gene matches. Here the CDR3 reads CASSLFPDRVEPFF. CDR3 sequence (DNA): TGTGCCAGCAGTTTATTCCCGGACAGGGTTGAGCCTTTCTTT.

This clonotype was detected many times. The chain employs TRBV4-3 and TRBJ1-2; a weak D match, TRBD1 (5 bases). The V and J ends lost 4 bases and 0 bases respectively, with 12 bases between them. The CDR3 is 15 residues long. The germline V gene encodes CDR1 LGHNA and CDR2 YSLEER. Here the CDR3 reads CASSRSRDSNYGYTF. The CDR3 coding sequence is TGCGCCAGCAGCCGCTCCAGGGACTCTAACTATGGCTACACCTTC.

In its sample, this clonotype was seen many times. The V gene is TRBV5-4, the J gene TRBJ2-7, with D maybe TRBD1 (5 bases). Trimming took off 6 bases at V and 2 bases at J, with 12 bases between the two ends. Germline-derived CDR1 and CDR2 are SGHNT and YYREEE (reference sequence). The CDR3 contains 13 residues. In DNA, the CDR3 is TGTGCCAGCACCCTCCAGGGCACCTACGAGCAGTACTTC. This gives the protein CASTLQGTYEQYF. The whole variable domain, filled in from reference TRBV5-4 and TRBJ2-7, reads ETGVTQSPTHLIKTRGQQVTLRCSSQSGHNTVSWYQQALGQGPQFIFQYYREEENGRGNFPPRFSGLQFPNYSSELNVNALELDDSALYLCASTLQGTYEQYFGPGTRLTVT.

This clonotype was counted only a few times. This chain connects TRBV19 to TRBJ2-1; 7 nucleotides line up with TRBD2. V shed 7 bases and J 7 bases; nucleotides not matched to a gene: 16. The CDR3 runs 16 residues. Germline CDR1 and CDR2: LNHDA and SQIVND (reference sequence). CDR3 residues: CASTPVFAGALNEQFF. The CDR3 bases are TGTGCCAGTACCCCAGTGTTTGCGGGAGCGTTGAATGAGCAGTTCTTC.

This clonotype has ten or more counts. The chain recombines TRBV19 with TRBJ1-5, with D uncertain. The CDR3 has 16 residues. Trimming took off 2 bases at V and 1 base at J, with 12 bases between the two ends. Germline CDR1 LNHDA, CDR2 SQIVND (reference sequence). The CDR3 loop is CASSILGRASNQPQHF. In nucleotides, the CDR3 is TGTGCCAGTAGTATACTCGGGAGGGCCAGCAATCAGCCCCAGCATTTT.

This clonotype was counted a few times. J is TRBJ2-5 and V is TRBV20-1, with 14 bases that match TRBD2. Unmatched junction bases numbered 5, after V lost 3 bases and J lost 5 bases. The germline CDR1 and CDR2 sequences are DFQATT and SNEGSKA (reference sequence). There are 15 residues in the CDR3. The CDR3 is CSARGTSGSTETQYF. CDR3 bases: TGCAGTGCTAGGGGGACTAGCGGGAGTACTGAGACCCAGTACTTC.

Ten or more counts support this clonotype. This chain links TRBV6-1 with TRBJ2-1; perhaps TRBD2 as D (6 bases). The CDR3 sequence is 17 residues long. Germline CDR1 MNHNS, CDR2 SASEGT. Trimming cost V 7 bases and J 4 bases, with 23 bases left between them. CDR3 in DNA: TGTGCCAGCACTCGACCCACTCCGGGGGAACCTTACAATGAGCAGTTCTTC. Translated: CASTRPTPGEPYNEQFF.

In this sample, this clonotype turned up many times. V usage is TRBV6-5 and J usage is TRBJ2-2; either TRBD1 or TRBD2 may fit D (5 bases each). Trimming took 5 bases from V and 7 from J, leaving 11 bases between them. The CDR3 is 13 amino acids. Germline CDR1 and CDR2: MNHEY and SVGAGI. CDR3 protein: CASSPRDGGELFF. In DNA form, the CDR3 reads TGTGCCAGCAGTCCCCGGGACGGCGGGGAGCTGTTTTTT.

This chain connects TRBV20-1 to TRBJ2-5; D call uncertain. The CDR3 totals 12 residues. Germline V gene sequence: CDR1 DFQATT, CDR2 SNEGSKA (reference sequence). The CDR3 sequence: CSAVSYQETQYF. DNA for the CDR3: TGCAGCGCTGTGTCGTACCAAGAGACCCAGTACTTC.

The chain is built from TRBV10-3 and TRBJ2-5; 10 positions agree with TRBD2. Germline lookup yields CDR1 ENHRY and CDR2 SYGVKD. The CDR3 extends over 17 amino acids. Trimming took 0 bases from V and 5 from J; bases not matched to a gene: 9. The DNA for the CDR3 is TGTGCCATCAGTGAGTCGACGGAGCGGGGGGGCCACGAGACCCAGTACTTC. This translates into CAISESTERGGHETQYF.

This clonotype was counted at least ten times. The V gene is TRBV2, the J gene TRBJ1-6; 10 bases align to TRBD1. The CDR3 runs to 16 residues. The trim removed 4 bases at V and 1 base at J, leaving 1 base unmatched. Germline CDR1 SNHLY, CDR2 FYNNEI. The CDR3: CASSGQGASYNSPLHF. The CDR3 coding sequence is TGTGCCAGCAGTGGACAGGGGGCGTCCTATAATTCACCCCTCCACTTT.

The sample holds many counts of this clonotype. J is TRBJ2-7 and V is TRBV6-5, with D perhaps given as TRBD1 or TRBD2 (6 bases each). This CDR3 is 13 amino acids long. Germline V gene lookup returns CDR1 MNHEY and CDR2 SVGAGI. V lost 6 bases to trimming and J lost 1 base, with 10 bases between them. CDR3 region: CASSPGASYEQYF. The CDR3 DNA is TGTGCCAGCAGCCCGGGGGCTTCCTACGAGCAGTACTTC.

Only a few counts were recorded for this clonotype. V and J are TRBV15 and TRBJ2-5; no definite D call. The CDR3 covers 14 residues. V was cut by 4 bases and J by 2 bases, with 11 bases left in between. Germline V gene data show CDR1 as LNHNV and CDR2 as YYDKDF (reference sequence). The CDR3 region is CATSIGTSQETQYF. The DNA of the CDR3 is TGTGCCACCAGCATTGGTACATCGCAAGAGACCCAGTACTTC.

Comment on this clonotype: This could be a read error, since a much larger clone is one nucleotide away. The chain joins TRBV6-2 or TRBV6-3 to TRBJ1-2; TRBD1 agrees at 9 bases. Germline-derived CDR1 and CDR2 are MNHEY and SVGEGT. The CDR3 extends over 16 amino acids. CDR3 coding DNA: TGTGCCAGCAGTCAGTCCCGGACAGGGGAACTCTATGGCTACATCTTC. Protein: CASSQSRTGELYGYIF.

The chain recombines TRBV5-1 with TRBJ2-1; D unclear. The ends were cut back, 2 bases at V and 8 bases at J, with 14 bases in the middle. This CDR3 is built from 14 residues. The germline gives CDR1 SGHRS, CDR2 YFSETQ. The CDR3 here is CASSLSLVLDEQFF. The CDR3 DNA sequence: TGCGCCAGCAGCTTATCACTCGTCCTGGATGAGCAGTTCTTC.

This clonotype has a handful of counts. V is TRBV20-1 and J is TRBJ2-1; D is undetermined. Germline CDR1 and CDR2: DFQATT and SNEGSKA (reference sequence). This CDR3 is built from 15 residues. V was shortened by 4 bases and J by 2 bases, with 15 bases between the two germline ends. The CDR3 region has the DNA TGCAGTGCTACCCCAAGGACGCCCGCCTACAATGAGCAGTTCTTC. Its protein product is CSATPRTPAYNEQFF.

Ten or more counts support this clonotype. The rearrangement links TRBV4-3 to TRBJ2-5, with 7 bases fitting TRBD1. The CDR3 covers 17 residues. Trimming took 0 bases from V and 5 from J; bases not matched to a gene: 12. Germline V gives CDR1 LGHNA, CDR2 YSLEER. This CDR3 is CASSQDAGTGVGETQYF. The CDR3 nucleotides are TGCGCCAGCAGCCAAGACGCCGGCACAGGGGTGGGCGAGACCCAGTACTTC.

V and J are TRBV20-1 and TRBJ2-1, with 12 bases matching TRBD2. Germline CDR1 and CDR2: DFQATT and SNEGSKA (reference sequence). After removal of 2 bases from V and 6 bases from J, the junction contained 5 bases not matched to a gene. The CDR3 covers 15 residues. DNA of the CDR3: TGCAGTGCTAGAAGGCCTAGCGGGAGGGGCAATGAGCAGTTCTTC. It specifies CSARRPSGRGNEQFF.

The genes are TRBV7-9 and TRBJ2-7; possibly TRBD1 or TRBD2 for D (7 bases each). Trimming removed 5 bases at V and 4 bases at J, with 18 bases between. The germline V gene has CDR1 SEHNR and CDR2 FQNEAQ (reference sequence). There are 15 residues in the CDR3. The CDR3 loop reads CASSPPRGGVYEQYF. CDR3 nucleotides: TGTGCCAGCAGCCCCCCCAGGGGGGGCGTTTACGAGCAGTACTTC.

The CDR3 loop reads CASSESFIVGGRDHAYEQYF. The CDR3 bases are TGCGCCAGCAGTGAGTCTTTTATTGTCGGGGGCAGGGATCATGCCTACGAGCAGTACTTC. This chain uses TRBV10-1 with TRBJ2-7; D assignment may be TRBD1 or TRBD2 (6 bases each). V was trimmed by 0 bases and J by 2 bases, leaving 26 bases between them. The CDR3 is 20 residues long. Germline loops: CDR1 WNHNN, CDR2 SYGVQD (reference sequence).

This chain uses TRBV6-5 with TRBJ1-4; D is unclear. Germline V gives CDR1 MNHEY, CDR2 SVGAGI. Trimming left V 0 bases short and J 3 bases short, with 8 bases between. The CDR3 covers 15 residues. In DNA form, the CDR3 reads TGTGCCAGCAGTTACTCAGTGGCGTCTAATGAAAAACTGTTTTTT. Encoded protein: CASSYSVASNEKLFF.

The table lists this clonotype with a few counts. V is TRBV12-3 or TRBV12-4 and J is TRBJ2-7; no clear D gene. This CDR3 contains 14 residues. Between the trimmed V and J ends, which lost 2 bases and 7 bases, there was a span of 15 bases. Here the CDR3 DNA reads TGTGCCAGCAGTTTAAATGGCCAGGTGAGGGAGCAGTACTTC. Translated, it gives CASSLNGQVREQYF.

J is TRBJ2-7 and V is TRBV3-1, with no clear D. Looked up from germline, CDR1 is LGHDT and CDR2 is YNNKEL (reference sequence). V was trimmed by 3 bases and J by 3 bases, leaving 12 bases between them. The CDR3 is made up of 14 amino acids. In DNA form, the CDR3 reads TGTGCCAGCAGCCAGAGCAGCCTCCTCTACGAGCAGTACTTC. It is translated as CASSQSSLLYEQYF.

This clonotype was recorded at least ten times. The chain links TRBV12-5 to TRBJ1-2, with a tentative D call TRBD1 (5 bases). Trimming took off 5 bases at V and 4 bases at J, with 11 bases between the two ends. The germline V gene encodes CDR1 LGHNT and CDR2 FRNRAP. This CDR3 is 13 amino acids long. CDR3 nucleotides: TGTGCTAGTGGTGGCGGGACGGTCTATGGCTACACCTTC. Translated, it gives CASGGGTVYGYTF.

This clonotype came up many times. The chain carries TRBV6-4 and TRBJ2-2, with 9 positions matching TRBD1. CDR3 length: 15 residues. Germline V gene sequence: CDR1 MRHNA, CDR2 SNTAGT. The V segment lost 3 bases and the J segment 4 bases; nucleotides outside the gene matches: 3. CDR3 DNA sequence: TGTGCCAGCAGTGAGGGACAGGGCGGCACCGGGGAGCTGTTTTTT. It specifies CASSEGQGGTGELFF.